The 19 T cell receptor beta chains reported below all come from one sample, sequenced in a study of blood T cell repertoires in COVID-19. Profiled with immunoSEQ multiplex PCR; TCRdb holds only in-frame clones, not every one. The sample holds approximately 330,000 clones, 80% to 90% seen once. Sequenced sample: peripheral blood. Receptors originate from a man aged 30 to 45 with COVID-19, enrolled during active disease.

The chain is built from TRBV5-5 and TRBJ2-5; a possible D gene is TRBD1 (7 bases). Trimming left V 1 base short and J 5 bases short, with 15 bases between. This CDR3 spans 15 amino acids. From germline, CDR1 is SGHKS and CDR2 YYEKEE (reference sequence). This chain's CDR3 is CASSLFGGGSETQYF. In nucleotides, the CDR3 is TGTGCCAGCAGCTTGTTTGGAGGGGGCTCGGAGACCCAGTACTTC. The variable domain in full, completed from reference TRBV5-5 and TRBJ2-5, reads DAGVTQSPTHLIKTRGQQVTLRCSPISGHKSVSWYQQVLGQGPQFIFQYYEKEERGRGNFPDRFSARQFPNYSSELNVNALLLGDSALYLCASSLFGGGSETQYFGPGTRLLVL.

The chain carries TRBV2 and TRBJ2-7, with a weak D call TRBD2 (7 bases). Looked up from germline, CDR1 is SNHLY and CDR2 is FYNNEI. Between the trimmed V and J ends, which lost 10 bases and 7 bases, there was a span of 17 bases. The CDR3 loop spans 12 amino acids. The CDR3 loop reads CANLHREGEQYF. CDR3 in DNA: TGTGCCAACCTCCACAGGGAGGGGGAGCAGTACTTC. Supplemented by reference TRBV2 and TRBJ2-7, the full variable domain reads EPEVTQTPSHQVTQMGQEVILRCVPISNHLYFYWYRQILGQKVEFLVSFYNNEISEKSEIFDDQFSVERPDGSNFTLKIRSTKLEDSAMYFCANLHREGEQYFGPGTRLTVT.

V usage is TRBV2 and J usage is TRBJ1-2; D possibly corresponds to TRBD1 (6 bases). The CDR3 extends over 13 amino acids. Germline CDR1 reads SNHLY; CDR2 reads FYNNEI. With 7 bases removed from V and 2 bases from J, the gap between germline ends came to 11 bases. In DNA form, the CDR3 reads TGTGCCAGCAAGGGGGATCTAAACTATGGCTACACCTTC. Amino acids: CASKGDLNYGYTF.

The J gene is TRBJ2-7, the V gene TRBV7-9, with a tentative D call TRBD1 (6 bases). Germline values: CDR1 SEHNR, CDR2 FQNEAQ (reference sequence). Trimming removed 4 bases at V and 4 bases at J, with 11 bases between. The CDR3 spans 13 residues. The CDR3 DNA sequence: TGTGCCAGCAGCTGGGGACAAGATTACGAGCAGTACTTC. Translated, it gives CASSWGQDYEQYF. Looking up the rest from reference TRBV7-9 and TRBJ2-7 gives the full variable domain: DTGVSQNPRHKITKRGQNVTFRCDPISEHNRLYWYRQTLGQGPEFLTYFQNEAQLEKSRLLSDRFSAERPKGSFSTLEIQRTEQGDSAMYLCASSWGQDYEQYFGPGTRLTVT.

The CDR3 spells CASSSPRLVTQYF. The CDR3 bases are TGTGCCAGCAGCTCCCCCCGGTTGGTTACGCAGTATTTT. The rearrangement joins TRBV11-2 to TRBJ2-3; D is undetermined. Trimming removed 4 bases from V and 8 bases from J, with 13 bases in between. CDR3 length: 13 amino acids. CDR1 SGHAT and CDR2 FQNNGV come from the germline V gene.

V is TRBV9 and J is TRBJ1-4; the D is unclear. V lost 3 bases and J 8 bases, leaving 17 bases between the germline ends. Germline V gene data show CDR1 as SGDLS and CDR2 as YYNGEE. The length of the CDR3 is 15 residues. In DNA form, the CDR3 reads TGTGCCAGCAGCGCCCATGAGACTGAATACGAAAAACTGTTTTTT. It translates to CASSAHETEYEKLFF.

This sequence joins TRBV11-2 and TRBJ2-4; D unclear. The length of the CDR3 is 15 residues. CDR1 is SGHAT and CDR2 is FQNNGV in the germline V gene. Trimming stripped 4 bases from V and 0 bases from J, with 10 bases between. CDR3 in amino acids: CASSSPTLAKNIQYF. The CDR3, as DNA: TGTGCCAGCAGCTCCCCGACATTAGCCAAAAACATTCAGTACTTC.

Only a few counts were recorded for this clone. The rearrangement uses TRBV9 and TRBJ2-2; possible D gene TRBD1, 6 bases. V lost 4 bases to trimming and J lost 5 bases, with 18 bases between them. Germline values: CDR1 SGDLS, CDR2 YYNGEE. This CDR3 is built from 16 residues. In nucleotides, the CDR3 is TGTGCCAGCAGCTCAGGGGAGATCAGGGGAACCGGGGAGCTGTTTTTT. It specifies CASSSGEIRGTGELFF.

The chain is built from TRBV7-2 and TRBJ2-6; 8 positions agree with TRBD1. V trimming: 0 bases; J trimming: 0 bases; junction bases outside the gene matches: 7. Germline lookup yields CDR1 SGHTA and CDR2 FQGNSA. The CDR3 sequence is 19 residues long. The CDR3 region is CASSLASTGVNSGANVLTF. In DNA form, the CDR3 reads TGTGCCAGCAGCTTAGCGTCGACAGGGGTCAACTCTGGGGCCAACGTCCTGACTTTC.

The rearrangement uses TRBV6-2 or TRBV6-3 and TRBJ1-4; D remains ambiguous. This CDR3 is built from 14 residues. CDR1 MNHEY and CDR2 SVGEGT come from the germline V gene. Trimming pared 2 bases from V and 5 bases from J, leaving 9 bases between. In nucleotides, the CDR3 is TGTGCCAGCAGTTACCTACAGTGGAATGAAAAACTGTTTTTT. It codes for CASSYLQWNEKLFF.

The gene calls are TRBV18 and TRBJ2-6, with a weak D call TRBD2 (5 bases). The V gene's germline CDR1 is KGHSH and CDR2 LQKENI. V gave up 1 base and J gave up 0 bases, with 10 bases separating them. The CDR3 is made up of 17 amino acids. This CDR3 reads CASSPRVGLSGANVLTF. The DNA for the CDR3 is TGTGCCAGCTCACCACGCGTCGGACTCTCTGGGGCCAACGTCCTGACTTTC.

V gene TRBV7-6 combines with J gene TRBJ1-3, with D maybe TRBD1 (6 bases). CDR3 length equals 16 residues. The germline gives CDR1 SGHVS, CDR2 FNYEAQ. Trimming pared 1 base from V and 1 base from J, leaving 11 bases between. The CDR3 loop is CASSLGQGISGNTIYF. The CDR3, as DNA: TGTGCCAGCAGCTTAGGGCAGGGGATTTCTGGAAACACCATATATTTT. Full variable domain (rest looked up from reference TRBV7-6 and TRBJ1-3): GAGVSQSPRYKVTKRGQDVALRCDPISGHVSLYWYRQALGQGPEFLTYFNYEAQQDKSGLPNDRFSAERPEGSISTLTIQRTEQRDSAMYRCASSLGQGISGNTIYFGEGSWLTVV.

This chain connects TRBV10-3 to TRBJ2-1; 9 nucleotides align to TRBD1. V was pared by 7 bases and J by 4 bases, with 14 bases of the junction left unmatched. The CDR3 is 17 residues long. Germline CDR1 is ENHRY and CDR2 is SYGVKD. The CDR3 DNA is TGTGCCATCACCGGGTCGTCGAACAGGGGGCATTACAATGAGCAGTTCTTC. The encoded protein is CAITGSSNRGHYNEQFF.

V is TRBV7-5 and J is TRBJ1-1; the D call TRBD1 from the table was never checked on the DNA. TRBV7-5 is described as a pseudogene. The CDR3 loop spans 13 amino acids. The CDR3 spells CARSLGLNTEAFF. For the CDR3, the DNA is TGTGCCAGAAGCTTAGGGCTGAACACTGAAGCTTTCTTT.

V gene TRBV11-3 combines with J gene TRBJ2-7; TRBD1 matches 9 bases. Looked up from germline, CDR1 is SGHNT and CDR2 is YENEEA. The CDR3 has 14 residues. The junction had 4 bases not matched to a gene; V was cut back by 5 bases and J by 2 bases. CDR3 residues: CASSQGTGTYEQYF. In DNA, the CDR3 is TGTGCCAGCAGCCAAGGGACAGGGACCTACGAGCAGTACTTC. The complete variable domain, with remaining parts taken from reference TRBV11-3 and TRBJ2-7, reads EAGVVQSPRYKIIEKKQPVAFWCNPISGHNTLYWYLQNLGQGPELLIRYENEEAVDDSQLPKDRFSAERLKGVDSTLKIQPAELGDSAVYLCASSQGTGTYEQYFGPGTRLTVT.

The V gene is TRBV5-6, the J gene TRBJ2-5, with D possibly TRBD1 on 6 matching bases. This CDR3 contains 14 residues. CDR1 and CDR2 from the germline V gene are SGHDT and YYEEEE. The V end was cut by 0 bases, the J end by 7 bases, with 13 bases between. The CDR3 loop reads CASSLGQGIATQYF. As DNA, the CDR3 is TGTGCCAGCAGCTTGGGGCAGGGGATCGCGACCCAGTACTTC.

V and J are TRBV2 and TRBJ1-2, with a weak D call TRBD1 (5 bases). Germline V gene data show CDR1 as SNHLY and CDR2 as FYNNEI. CDR3 length: 15 amino acids. Trimming removed 1 base at V and 1 base at J, with 10 bases between. CDR3 loop: CASSEVQDLNYGYTF. CDR3 nucleotides: TGTGCCAGCAGTGAAGTACAGGACCTTAACTATGGCTACACCTTC.

The gene calls are TRBV24-1 and TRBJ2-5; 10 bases match TRBD1. The V segment lost 4 bases and the J segment 4 bases; nucleotides outside the gene matches: 8. Germline values: CDR1 KGHDR, CDR2 SFDVKD. There are 16 residues in the CDR3. Here the CDR3 DNA reads TGTGCCACCAGTGACCCGACAGGGGGCTGGGGAGAGACCCAGTACTTC. Its translation is CATSDPTGGWGETQYF.

The chain carries TRBV5-1 and TRBJ1-4, with a tentative D call TRBD1 (6 bases). Trimming left V 0 bases short and J 6 bases short, with 9 bases between. The CDR3 contains 14 residues. Germline V gene sequence: CDR1 SGHRS, CDR2 YFSETQ. CDR3 protein: CASSLVGGDEKLFF. As DNA, the CDR3 is TGCGCCAGCAGCTTGGTAGGGGGAGATGAAAAACTGTTTTTT.